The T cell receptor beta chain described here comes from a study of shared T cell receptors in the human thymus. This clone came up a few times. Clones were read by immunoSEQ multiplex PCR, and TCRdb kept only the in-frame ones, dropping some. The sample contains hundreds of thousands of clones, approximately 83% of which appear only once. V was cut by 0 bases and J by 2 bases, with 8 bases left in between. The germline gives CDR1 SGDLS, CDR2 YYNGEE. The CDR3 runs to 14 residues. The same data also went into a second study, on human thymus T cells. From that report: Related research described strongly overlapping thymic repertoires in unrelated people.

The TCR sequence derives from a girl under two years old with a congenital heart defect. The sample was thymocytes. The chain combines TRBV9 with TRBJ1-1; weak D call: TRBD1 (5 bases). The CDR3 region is CASSVGGSNTEAFF. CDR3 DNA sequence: TGTGCCAGCAGCGTAGGGGGCAGTAACACTGAAGCTTTCTTT.